The rows below give T cell receptor beta chains drawn from one sample of a study of OX40 agonist ivuxolimab in advanced cancers. Using immunoSEQ multiplex PCR, the repertoire was profiled, and TCRdb retains in-frame clones only, with some absent. The sample holds around 62,000 clones, around 85% seen once. The sample consisted of CD4+ or CD8+ T cells sorted from blood, taken in a trial of the OX40 agonist ivuxolimab. The receptor set was obtained from an adult with an advanced solid tumor such as melanoma, head and neck, liver or kidney cancer. The CDR3 runs from the conserved cysteine through the conserved F or W. Each record gives: clone size, D gene, J gene, V gene, CDR3 protein, CDR3 DNA. A D gene is named only where the DNA matches it firmly. Clone size is shown for a subset of rows, as once, few, many or a class of expanded clone.

size: NA; D: TRBD1; J: TRBJ2-3; V: TRBV19; CDR3: CASSRGTGTDTQYF; DNA: TGTGCCAGTAGTAGGGGGACAGGCACAGATACGCAGTATTTT
size: NA; D: NA; J: TRBJ2-5; V: TRBV7-2; CDR3: CASSLGSPQETQYF; DNA: TGTGCCAGCAGCTTAGGTAGTCCCCAAGAGACCCAGTACTTC
size: few; D: TRBD1; J: TRBJ2-7; V: TRBV7-2; CDR3: CASSFYRGSEQYF; DNA: TGTGCCAGCAGCTTTTACAGGGGTTCCGAGCAGTACTTC
size: NA; D: TRBD1; J: TRBJ2-7; V: TRBV6-5; CDR3: CASSPPGQPYEQYF; DNA: TGTGCCAGCAGTCCCCCGGGACAGCCCTACGAGCAGTACTTC
size: NA; D: NA; J: TRBJ1-1; V: TRBV6-5; CDR3: CASSRGTEAFF; DNA: TGTGCCAGCAGTAGAGGCACTGAAGCTTTCTTT
size: NA; D: NA; J: TRBJ2-1; V: TRBV6-5; CDR3: CATRNPNEQFF; DNA: TGTGCCACCCGCAACCCCAATGAGCAGTTCTTC
size: NA; D: NA; J: TRBJ2-2; V: TRBV15; CDR3: CATSFPGDTGELFF; DNA: TGTGCCACCAGTTTCCCAGGGGACACCGGGGAGCTGTTTTTT
size: once; D: TRBD2; J: TRBJ2-7; V: TRBV6-6; CDR3: CASSYGGGRVYEQYF; DNA: TGTGCCAGCAGTTACGGCGGGGGGAGAGTATACGAGCAGTACTTC
size: NA; D: NA; J: TRBJ1-2; V: TRBV23-1; CDR3: CASSHSGVWRAYGYTF; DNA: TGCGCCAGCAGTCACTCCGGTGTGTGGAGGGCCTATGGCTACACCTTC
size: NA; D: NA; J: TRBJ2-1; V: TRBV18; CDR3: CASSPPGTGDYNEQFF; DNA: TGTGCCAGCTCACCACCGGGGACTGGAGATTACAATGAGCAGTTCTTC
size: NA; D: TRBD1; J: TRBJ2-5; V: TRBV9; CDR3: CASSPRGQGTETQYF; DNA: TGTGCCAGCAGCCCACGGGGACAGGGGACAGAGACCCAGTACTTC
size: once; D: TRBD2; J: TRBJ2-7; V: TRBV7-9; CDR3: CASSPGGFSYEQYF; DNA: TGTGCCAGCAGCCCGGGAGGATTCTCCTACGAGCAGTACTTC
size: NA; D: NA; J: TRBJ1-1; V: TRBV29-1; CDR3: CSVVLGGSVTEAFF; DNA: TGCAGCGTTGTTTTGGGGGGTTCTGTCACTGAAGCTTTCTTT
size: NA; D: NA; J: TRBJ1-1; V: TRBV6-5; CDR3: CASSRWRNTEAFF; DNA: TGTGCCAGCAGTAGGTGGAGGAACACTGAAGCTTTCTTT
size: NA; D: NA; J: TRBJ2-3; V: TRBV2; CDR3: CASRDRGGGDTQYF; DNA: TGTGCCAGCAGGGACCGGGGCGGCGGAGATACGCAGTATTTT
size: NA; D: TRBD1; J: TRBJ1-2; V: TRBV15; CDR3: CATRGVGDRAFNYGYTF; DNA: TGTGCCACCAGAGGAGTGGGGGACAGGGCATTTAACTATGGCTACACCTTC
size: NA; D: TRBD1; J: TRBJ2-7; V: TRBV7-9; CDR3: CASSLVGQSSYEQYF; DNA: TGTGCCAGCAGCTTAGTGGGACAGAGCTCCTACGAGCAGTACTTC
size: NA; D: TRBD1; J: TRBJ1-2; V: TRBV4-3; CDR3: CASSQVHGTAYGYTF; DNA: TGCGCCAGCAGCCAAGTTCACGGGACAGCATATGGCTACACCTTC
size: NA; D: NA; J: TRBJ2-5; V: TRBV4-1; CDR3: CASSRGGAATQYF; DNA: TGCGCCAGCAGCCGTGGGGGGGCGGCGACCCAGTACTTC
size: NA; D: NA; J: TRBJ1-5; V: TRBV18; CDR3: CASSPGRDQPQHF; DNA: TGTGCCAGCTCACCAGGGAGGGATCAGCCCCAGCATTTT
size: NA; D: NA; J: TRBJ1-1; V: TRBV27; CDR3: CASSFLGAGTEAFF; DNA: TGTGCCAGCAGTTTTCTAGGGGCTGGCACTGAAGCTTTCTTT
size: NA; D: NA; J: TRBJ1-1; V: TRBV29-1; CDR3: CSVGMLNTEAFF; DNA: TGCAGCGTTGGGATGCTCAACACTGAAGCTTTCTTT
size: NA; D: NA; J: TRBJ2-7; V: TRBV5-5; CDR3: CASSLARDEQYF; DNA: TGTGCCAGCAGCTTGGCCAGGGACGAGCAGTACTTC
size: NA; D: TRBD1; J: TRBJ1-6; V: TRBV2; CDR3: CASSVLTGDNSPLHF; DNA: TGTGCCAGCAGTGTACTGACAGGGGATAATTCACCCCTCCACTTT
size: once; D: TRBD1; J: TRBJ1-1; V: TRBV6-5; CDR3: CASSYSGQMNTEAFF; DNA: TGTGCCAGCAGTTACTCGGGACAGATGAACACTGAAGCTTTCTTT
size: NA; D: NA; J: TRBJ2-6; V: TRBV4-2; CDR3: CASSQDRDHWANVLTF; DNA: TGTGCCAGCAGCCAAGACCGGGACCACTGGGCCAACGTCCTGACTTTC
size: NA; D: NA; J: TRBJ1-1; V: TRBV5-1; CDR3: CASSSGIRDTMNTEAFF; DNA: TGCGCCAGCAGCTCCGGAATCCGGGACACCATGAACACTGAAGCTTTCTTT
size: few; D: NA; J: TRBJ1-3; V: TRBV5-1; CDR3: CASSLGSGNTIYF; DNA: TGCGCCAGCAGCTTGGGGTCTGGAAACACCATATATTTT
size: NA; D: TRBD1; J: TRBJ2-5; V: TRBV29-1; CDR3: CSVWGQGPETQYF; DNA: TGCAGCGTTTGGGGACAGGGCCCCGAGACCCAGTACTTC
size: NA; D: NA; J: TRBJ1-4; V: TRBV19; CDR3: CASSRASVANEKLFF; DNA: TGTGCCAGCAGCCGGGCTAGTGTAGCTAATGAAAAACTGTTTTTT
size: NA; D: NA; J: TRBJ1-6; V: TRBV14; CDR3: CASSHGSTVPIPLHF; DNA: TGTGCCAGCAGCCACGGCAGCACAGTTCCAATACCCCTCCACTTT